Detailed here is one T cell receptor beta chain. The antigen is undetermined. This sample was included in a study of identical twins. Findings and caveats of the study: Instead of following the same donors, the conclusions were based on cross-sectional statistical analysis.

Trimming took off 5 bases at V and 6 bases at J, with 11 bases between the two ends. CDR1 is SEHNR and CDR2 is FQNEAQ in the germline V gene (reference sequence). The CDR3 has 13 residues. Using its own MiXCR run on the 5' RACE reads, TCRdb lists one record per CDR3 protein. Of around 530,000 distinct CDR3 sequences in the sample, 13% to 15% were seen once. These same records also appear under a second study, on yellow fever vaccine responses in identical twins.

The chain employs TRBV7-9 and TRBJ2-1; no clear D gene. The sequence came from a woman younger than 35 in good health. The sample consisted of CD4+ T cells sorted from blood. The CDR3 protein is CASSQIGFNEQFF. The CDR3 region has the DNA TGTGCCAGCAGCCAGATTGGGTTCAATGAGCAGTTCTTC. The full variable domain, rest sourced from reference TRBV7-9 and TRBJ2-1, is DTGVSQNPRHKITKRGQNVTFRCDPISEHNRLYWYRQTLGQGPEFLTYFQNEAQLEKSRLLSDRFSAERPKGSFSTLEIQRTEQGDSAMYLCASSQIGFNEQFFGPGTRLTVL.